The 20 T cell receptor beta chains presented below share a single source sample, sequenced in a study of T cell responses to AZD1222 COVID-19 vaccine. The assay was immunoSEQ multiplex PCR, and TCRdb's table has in-frame clones only and misses some. The sample lists roughly 84,000 clones, roughly 89% seen once, with approximately 10% in the top ten. The specimen comprised peripheral blood, sampled 28 days after the second AZD1222 dose. All receptors derive from an adult who received the AZD1222 COVID-19 vaccine.

To note about this clone: At the DNA level, this CDR3 is encoded by other sequences in the same sample as well. The V and J genes are TRBV15 and TRBJ2-5; TRBD2 matches 9 bases. The trim removed 0 bases at V and 1 base at J, leaving 3 bases unmatched. Per germline, CDR1 LNHNV and CDR2 YYDKDF (reference sequence). The CDR3 runs 16 residues. CDR3 in DNA: TGTGCCACCAGCAGAGACATAGCGGGGGCCCAAGAGACCCAGTACTTC. Amino acids: CATSRDIAGAQETQYF. The entire variable domain, with the rest obtained from reference TRBV15 and TRBJ2-5, is as follows: DAMVIQNPRYQVTQFGKPVTLSCSQTLNHNVMYWYQQKSSQAPKLLFHYYDKDFNNEADTPDNFQSRRPNTSFCFLDIRSPGLGDTAMYLCATSRDIAGAQETQYFGPGTRLLVL.

J is TRBJ1-1 and V is TRBV2; D call uncertain. This CDR3 region has 13 residues. V was pared by 3 bases and J by 6 bases, with 11 bases between. Germline CDR1 and CDR2: SNHLY and FYNNEI. CDR3 sequence reads: CASSERSVAEAFF. The CDR3 nucleotides are TGTGCCAGCAGTGAGCGTTCGGTGGCTGAAGCTTTCTTT.

The J gene is TRBJ1-5, the V gene TRBV5-8; D is possibly TRBD1 (6 bases). The CDR3 runs 14 residues. Per the germline V gene, CDR1 is SGHTS and CDR2 is YDEGEE. Trimming removed 3 bases at V and 6 bases at J, with 13 bases between. The CDR3 spells CASSSTGNRQPQHF. The CDR3 DNA sequence: TGTGCCAGCAGCTCCACAGGGAATCGTCAGCCCCAGCATTTT.

The rearrangement uses TRBV4-2 and TRBJ2-1, with D uncertain. The CDR3 contains 12 residues. Germline V gene lookup returns CDR1 LGHNA and CDR2 YNFKEQ. V lost 3 bases and J lost 7, with 7 bases in between. The CDR3 DNA follows: TGTGCCAGCAGCCAGGAACTAAATGAGCAGTTCTTC. This codes for CASSQELNEQFF.

The rearrangement joins TRBV7-8 to TRBJ1-2, with no clear D. Germline assignment: CDR1 SGHVS and CDR2 FQNEAQ. The CDR3 sequence is 14 residues long. With 4 bases removed from V and 4 bases from J, the gap between germline ends came to 13 bases. CDR3 loop: CASSSLLGGYGYTF. The CDR3 bases are TGTGCCAGCAGCTCCCTCCTGGGCGGCTATGGCTACACCTTC.

The chain has TRBV9 and TRBJ1-1; D is uncertain. The CDR3 consists of 14 residues. The germline V gene has CDR1 SGDLS and CDR2 YYNGEE. V was cut by 0 bases and J by 1 base, with 7 bases left in between. The CDR3 bases are TGTGCCAGCAGCGTAGTTCAGCAGAACACTGAAGCTTTCTTT. The encoded protein is CASSVVQQNTEAFF.

The V call is TRBV7-2, the J call TRBJ2-7; 7 bases map to TRBD1. Germline CDR1 SGHTA, CDR2 FQGNSA. The CDR3 totals 15 residues. Germline trimming cut 4 bases from V and 3 bases from J; bases unmatched to any gene: 9. In DNA, the CDR3 is TGTGCCAGCAGCTCTCGCCCCGACAGGGACTACGAGCAGTACTTC. Encoded protein: CASSSRPDRDYEQYF. Supplemented by reference TRBV7-2 and TRBJ2-7, the full variable domain reads GAGVSQSPSNKVTEKGKDVELRCDPISGHTALYWYRQSLGQGLEFLIYFQGNSAPDKSGLPSDRFSAERTGGSVSTLTIQRTQQEDSAVYLCASSSRPDRDYEQYFGPGTRLTVT.

V is TRBV15 and J is TRBJ1-4; D call uncertain. The CDR3 contains 16 residues. Germline V gene lookup returns CDR1 LNHNV and CDR2 YYDKDF (reference sequence). Trimming removed 0 bases at V and 6 bases at J, with 14 bases between. The CDR3 sequence: CATSRDIASVDEKLFF. CDR3 sequence (DNA): TGTGCCACCAGCAGAGATATCGCCTCCGTGGATGAAAAACTGTTTTTT. Variable domain in full (rest from reference TRBV15 and TRBJ1-4): DAMVIQNPRYQVTQFGKPVTLSCSQTLNHNVMYWYQQKSSQAPKLLFHYYDKDFNNEADTPDNFQSRRPNTSFCFLDIRSPGLGDTAMYLCATSRDIASVDEKLFFGSGTQLSVL.

The gene calls are TRBV27 and TRBJ1-2; possible D gene TRBD1, 6 bases. Germline loops: CDR1 MNHEY, CDR2 SMNVEV (reference sequence). Trimming cost V 2 bases and J 4 bases, with 11 bases left between them. The CDR3 runs to 14 residues. The CDR3 region has the DNA TGTGCCAGCAGTTTAGGGGGGCGCGGCTATGGCTACACCTTC. Amino acids: CASSLGGRGYGYTF.

This clone was counted a single time. V gene TRBV4-1 combines with J gene TRBJ2-4, with D possibly being TRBD2 (7 bases). CDR1 and CDR2 from the germline V gene are MGHRA and YSYEKL. V was shortened by 1 base and J by 12 bases, with 13 bases between the two germline ends. This CDR3 is 13 amino acids long. CDR3 region: CASSQVGGANQYF. In DNA, the CDR3 is TGCGCCAGCAGCCAAGTGGGGGGGGCGAATCAGTACTTC.

V is TRBV28 and J is TRBJ2-7, with 7 bases lining up with TRBD2. The V gene's germline CDR1 is MDHEN and CDR2 SYDVKM. The CDR3 covers 15 residues. Losses at the gene ends were 1 base for V and 0 bases for J; bases not matched to a gene: 3. The CDR3 loop is CASSLLGGSSYEQYF. The CDR3 DNA reads as TGTGCCAGCAGTTTATTGGGGGGGAGCTCCTACGAGCAGTACTTC. The whole variable domain, filled in from reference TRBV28 and TRBJ2-7, reads DVKVTQSSRYLVKRTGEKVFLECVQDMDHENMFWYRQDPGLGLRLIYFSYDVKMKEKGDIPEGYSVSREKKERFSLILESASTNQTSMYLCASSLLGGSSYEQYFGPGTRLTVT.

The V gene is TRBV5-4, the J gene TRBJ1-2; 10 bases match TRBD1. CDR1 and CDR2 (germline): SGHNT, YYREEE (reference sequence). V lost 5 bases and J lost 6; bases outside the gene matches: 4. CDR3 length equals 13 residues. Here the CDR3 DNA reads TGTGCCAGCAGTTTTGGGACAGGGGATGGCTACACCTTC. This codes for CASSFGTGDGYTF.

In its sample, this clone was seen once. This chain joins TRBV9 and TRBJ1-2; TRBD1 aligns across 12 bases. Germline V CDR1 and CDR2: SGDLS, YYNGEE. The CDR3 runs to 16 residues. V dropped 0 bases and J dropped 4; count of bases not matched to a gene: 4. CDR3 nucleotide sequence: TGTGCCAGCAGCGTAGGGGGGACAGGGGGCACCTATGGCTACACCTTC. Protein product: CASSVGGTGGTYGYTF.

The chain links TRBV28 to TRBJ1-5; no clear D gene. This CDR3 is 15 amino acids long. Trimming left V 10 bases short and J 1 base short, with 17 bases between. Per the germline V gene, CDR1 is MDHEN and CDR2 is SYDVKM. The CDR3 loop reads CATKLPRTSNQPQHF. CDR3 DNA: TGTGCCACCAAACTACCCCGGACGAGCAATCAGCCCCAGCATTTT.

V gene TRBV7-2 combines with J gene TRBJ1-3; D not certain. This CDR3 is 14 amino acids long. Germline CDR1 SGHTA, CDR2 FQGNSA. V lost 7 bases and J lost 0, with 10 bases in between. CDR3 in DNA: TGTGCCAGCATCAAAGACTTCTCTGGAAACACCATATATTTT. This codes for CASIKDFSGNTIYF.

This clone was recorded only once. V usage is TRBV10-2 and J usage is TRBJ2-5; D is unresolved. V lost 2 bases, J lost 3 bases, and 4 bases lay in between. Germline-derived CDR1 and CDR2 are WSHSY and SAAADI. This CDR3 has 12 residues. The CDR3 spells CASSEGKETQYF. The CDR3 coding sequence is TGCGCCAGCAGTGAGGGGAAAGAGACCCAGTACTTC.

The chain is built from TRBV19 and TRBJ2-7, with D possibly TRBD2 on 7 matching bases. The length of the CDR3 is 14 residues. Trimming left V 1 base short and J 6 bases short, with 13 bases between. Per the germline V gene, CDR1 is LNHDA and CDR2 is SQIVND (reference sequence). The CDR3, as DNA: TGTGCCAGTAGTATAGGAGGGGGGGCCTCCGAGCAGTACTTC. Residues: CASSIGGGASEQYF. The full variable domain, rest sourced from reference TRBV19 and TRBJ2-7, is DGGITQSPKYLFRKEGQNVTLSCEQNLNHDAMYWYRQDPGQGLRLIYYSQIVNDFQKGDIAEGYSVSREKKESFPLTVTSAQKNPTAFYLCASSIGGGASEQYFGPGTRLTVT.

The V and J genes are TRBV4-1 and TRBJ1-2; no clear D gene. This CDR3 has 14 amino acids. CDR1 is MGHRA, CDR2 YSYEKL, per germline. V was clipped by 2 bases and J by 4 bases, with 11 bases between them. CDR3 loop: CASSQRQEGYGYTF. The CDR3 DNA reads as TGCGCCAGCAGCCAAAGGCAGGAGGGCTATGGCTACACCTTC.

This clone was found a few times. V usage is TRBV6-5 and J usage is TRBJ1-2; perhaps TRBD1 as D (6 bases). This CDR3 has 15 residues. V was trimmed by 5 bases and J by 0 bases, leaving 13 bases between them. Germline CDR1 MNHEY, CDR2 SVGAGI. Here the CDR3 DNA reads TGTGCCAGCAGTCGTGCAGGGGACCCTAACTATGGCTACACCTTC. This encodes CASSRAGDPNYGYTF.

In DNA form, the CDR3 reads TGCGCCAGCAGCTTTGGGACAGGGAATGGCTACACCTTC. Encoded protein: CASSFGTGNGYTF. The chain links TRBV5-1 to TRBJ1-2; 9 bases are shared with TRBD1. This CDR3 has 13 amino acids. Germline CDR1 and CDR2: SGHRS and YFSETQ. Trimming at V came to 2 bases and at J to 6 bases, leaving 2 bases not matched to a gene.